The source of this T cell receptor beta chain is a study of T cells expressing NK-cell markers. Study-level information: Most of the eight sequenced donors tested HCMV-seropositive; one tested seronegative.

Scientists made TCR beta cDNA using 5'RACE template switching with UMIs. From the 5' RACE reads, TCRdb lists one entry per CDR3 protein and no DNA. The table lists some 500,000 distinct CDR3 sequences. Remarks on this clonotype: No antigen is known for it.

Broader study findings: CD8+ T cells in a handful of donors included dominant NKG2C+ clonotypes at about 1.0-7.5%. The CD3+CD56-NKG2C+ fraction of four donors was likewise dominated by these clonotypes.

This CDR3 region has 15 residues. CDR1 is SEHNR and CDR2 is FQNEAQ in the germline V gene (reference sequence). The TCR sequence derives from a woman aged 45-65 years in good health. What was sequenced was blood T cells: a sorted CD56 or NKG2C T cell subset, CD4+ or CD8+ T cells, or bulk PBMC T cells (not recorded which). The chain uses TRBV7-9 and TRBJ2-7; as DNA is missing, the TRBD2 call by TCRdb cannot be tested. The chain's CDR3 is CASSRGQIDLYEQYF.